This TCR beta chain was identified during a study of blood T cell repertoires in COVID-19. Study-wide background: Samples taken during acute and convalescent COVID-19 were collected in the United States, Italy and Spain. Sources were T cells, B-cell-depleted T cells, or PBMCs; the material itself was cDNA or gDNA.

The CDR3 spans 11 residues. Germline V gene data show CDR1 as MNHEY and CDR2 as SVGAGI. The V and J ends lost 6 bases and 3 bases respectively, with 5 bases between them. In the original analysis: Amplification of reference gene primers was used by the study to estimate nucleated cell counts. The protocol was immunoSEQ multiplex PCR, while the TCRdb copy is restricted to in-frame clones and leaves out a portion. The V and J calls and clone size come from that table; D and trimming were worked out from the DNA. The sample holds approximately 470,000 clones, approximately 85% seen once. The source material was peripheral blood. The V call is TRBV6-5, the J call TRBJ2-5; D call uncertain. This clonotype was obtained from a human donor in a cohort sampled during active COVID-19. CDR3 coding DNA: TGTGCCAGCAGGCGAAAAGAGACCCAGTACTTC. Its protein is CASRRKETQYF.